Listed below are T cell receptor beta chains from one sample, sequenced in a study of blood T cell repertoires in COVID-19. The data were produced by immunoSEQ multiplex PCR, yet TCRdb's version contains in-frame clones alone and is incomplete. In the table there are 160,000 or so clones, about four fifths of which are singletons. The sequenced sample consisted of peripheral blood. The receptors originated from a woman aged 55-70 years with COVID-19, enrolled during active disease. CDR3s include the opening cysteine and the closing phenylalanine or tryptophan. A D gene is named only where the DNA matches it firmly. Expanded clones are given a class, and other clones once, few, many or no size at all.

cdr3_length: 13
v_call: TRBV7-3
clone_size: .
d_call: .
j_call: TRBJ2-3
cdr3_aa: CASSLEATDTQYF
cdr3_nt: TGTGCCAGCAGCTTAGAAGCCACAGATACGCAGTATTTT

cdr3_length: 16
v_call: TRBV11-2
clone_size: .
d_call: .
j_call: TRBJ2-1
cdr3_aa: CASSGSQLISYNEQFF
cdr3_nt: TGTGCCAGCAGCGGTAGCCAGCTTATCTCTTACAATGAGCAGTTCTTC

cdr3_length: 17
v_call: TRBV6-1
clone_size: .
d_call: .
j_call: TRBJ2-3
cdr3_aa: CASSGGTNHRIPDTQYF
cdr3_nt: TGTGCCAGCAGTGGGGGGACAAACCATCGCATCCCAGATACGCAGTATTTT

cdr3_length: 13
v_call: TRBV29-1
clone_size: once
d_call: .
j_call: TRBJ1-5
cdr3_aa: CSVGRDKNQPQHF
cdr3_nt: TGCAGCGTTGGTCGGGACAAGAATCAGCCCCAGCATTTT

cdr3_length: 15
v_call: TRBV29-1
clone_size: .
d_call: TRBD2
j_call: TRBJ2-1
cdr3_aa: CSVEEAGGLYNEQFF
cdr3_nt: TGCAGCGTTGAAGAAGCGGGAGGCCTATACAATGAGCAGTTCTTC

cdr3_length: 22
v_call: TRBV19
clone_size: once
d_call: .
j_call: TRBJ1-4
cdr3_aa: CASSLGTSGPFTLPAINEKLFF
cdr3_nt: TGTGCCAGTAGTCTCGGGACTTCAGGCCCTTTCACCCTTCCTGCAATAAATGAAAAACTGTTTTTT

cdr3_length: 17
v_call: TRBV2
clone_size: .
d_call: TRBD1
j_call: TRBJ1-4
cdr3_aa: CASSERTGGFDGEKLFF
cdr3_nt: TGTGCCAGCAGTGAAAGGACAGGGGGGTTTGATGGTGAAAAACTGTTTTTT

cdr3_length: 13
v_call: TRBV7-2
clone_size: .
d_call: .
j_call: TRBJ1-5
cdr3_aa: CASSLDRVKPQHF
cdr3_nt: TGTGCCAGCAGCTTAGATCGGGTCAAGCCCCAGCATTTT

cdr3_length: 12
v_call: TRBV19
clone_size: few
d_call: .
j_call: TRBJ1-5
cdr3_aa: CASSNSNQPQHF
cdr3_nt: TGTGCCAGTAGCAATAGCAATCAGCCCCAGCATTTT

cdr3_length: 11
v_call: TRBV2
clone_size: .
d_call: .
j_call: TRBJ1-2
cdr3_aa: CAIPSRGGYTF
cdr3_nt: TGTGCCATCCCCTCCAGGGGTGGCTACACCTTC

cdr3_length: 17
v_call: TRBV5-6
clone_size: .
d_call: TRBD1
j_call: TRBJ1-2
cdr3_aa: CASSPTRDRGIVYGYTF
cdr3_nt: TGTGCCAGCAGCCCGACGCGGGACAGGGGCATTGTCTATGGCTACACCTTC

cdr3_length: 15
v_call: TRBV19
clone_size: .
d_call: TRBD1
j_call: TRBJ2-1
cdr3_aa: CASRTGQLNYNEQFF
cdr3_nt: TGTGCCAGCCGGACAGGTCAACTTAATTACAATGAGCAGTTCTTC

cdr3_length: 12
v_call: TRBV9
clone_size: .
d_call: .
j_call: TRBJ2-3
cdr3_aa: CASSKESNTQYF
cdr3_nt: TGTGCCAGCAGCAAGGAGAGCAATACGCAGTATTTT

cdr3_length: 13
v_call: TRBV11-1
clone_size: .
d_call: .
j_call: TRBJ1-1
cdr3_aa: CASSPVPNTEAFF
cdr3_nt: TGTGCCAGCAGTCCCGTCCCGAACACTGAAGCTTTCTTT

cdr3_length: 14
v_call: TRBV28
clone_size: .
d_call: .
j_call: TRBJ1-2
cdr3_aa: CASSLPGQGLGYTF
cdr3_nt: TGTGCCAGCAGTTTACCGGGACAAGGTCTCGGCTACACCTTC

cdr3_length: 16
v_call: TRBV9
clone_size: .
d_call: .
j_call: TRBJ1-4
cdr3_aa: CASSEGGLRANEKLFF
cdr3_nt: TGTGCCAGCAGCGAGGGGGGGCTTAGAGCTAATGAAAAACTGTTTTTT

cdr3_length: 15
v_call: TRBV7-7
clone_size: .
d_call: TRBD2
j_call: TRBJ2-1
cdr3_aa: CASSPGTSGVNEQFF
cdr3_nt: TGTGCTAGCAGTCCCGGGACTAGCGGGGTAAATGAGCAGTTCTTC

cdr3_length: 12
v_call: TRBV10-3
clone_size: .
d_call: TRBD1
j_call: TRBJ1-4
cdr3_aa: CATGTGAGKLFF
cdr3_nt: TGTGCCACTGGGACAGGGGCGGGAAAACTGTTTTTT

cdr3_length: 13
v_call: TRBV10-1
clone_size: .
d_call: .
j_call: TRBJ2-7
cdr3_aa: CASIDRYSYEQYF
cdr3_nt: TGCGCCAGCATTGACAGGTACTCCTACGAGCAGTACTTC

cdr3_length: 14
v_call: TRBV3-1/TRBV3-2
clone_size: .
d_call: .
j_call: TRBJ1-2
cdr3_aa: CASSPWGLDYGYTF
cdr3_nt: TGTGCCAGCAGCCCTTGGGGACTAGACTATGGCTACACCTTC

cdr3_length: 16
v_call: TRBV7-2
clone_size: .
d_call: TRBD2
j_call: TRBJ2-7
cdr3_aa: CASSLAVLREGGEQYF
cdr3_nt: TGTGCCAGCAGCTTAGCGGTTTTGCGGGAGGGGGGCGAGCAGTACTTC

cdr3_length: 12
v_call: TRBV2
clone_size: .
d_call: .
j_call: TRBJ1-1
cdr3_aa: CASTYTDYTAFF
cdr3_nt: TGTGCCAGCACCTACACCGACTATACAGCTTTCTTT

cdr3_length: 15
v_call: TRBV5-1
clone_size: .
d_call: TRBD1
j_call: TRBJ1-2
cdr3_aa: CASSATGGGFIGYTF
cdr3_nt: TGCGCCAGCAGCGCTACAGGGGGCGGCTTTATCGGCTACACCTTC

cdr3_length: 11
v_call: TRBV20-1
clone_size: .
d_call: .
j_call: TRBJ1-1
cdr3_aa: CSAYRVPEAFF
cdr3_nt: TGCAGTGCGTACAGGGTGCCTGAAGCTTTCTTT

cdr3_length: 13
v_call: TRBV27
clone_size: .
d_call: TRBD1
j_call: TRBJ1-2
cdr3_aa: CASRQGQQGGYTF
cdr3_nt: TGTGCCAGCAGACAGGGACAGCAGGGTGGCTACACCTTC

cdr3_length: 13
v_call: TRBV6-5
clone_size: few
d_call: .
j_call: TRBJ1-2
cdr3_aa: CASKSGGAQGYTF
cdr3_nt: TGTGCCAGCAAATCTGGAGGGGCACAAGGCTACACCTTC

cdr3_length: 17
v_call: TRBV9
clone_size: .
d_call: .
j_call: TRBJ1-6
cdr3_aa: CASSVAGRSSYNSPLHF
cdr3_nt: TGTGCCAGCAGCGTAGCTGGCCGCAGCTCCTATAATTCACCCCTCCACTTT

cdr3_length: 15
v_call: TRBV5-1
clone_size: .
d_call: TRBD1
j_call: TRBJ2-3
cdr3_aa: CASNRDRGSTDTQYF
cdr3_nt: TGCGCCAGCAATCGAGACAGGGGTAGCACAGATACGCAGTATTTT

cdr3_length: 15
v_call: TRBV28
clone_size: .
d_call: .
j_call: TRBJ1-4
cdr3_aa: CASSPGFRSNEKLFF
cdr3_nt: TGTGCCAGCAGTCCAGGGTTTAGGTCTAATGAAAAACTGTTTTTT

cdr3_length: 16
v_call: TRBV9
clone_size: few
d_call: .
j_call: TRBJ2-1
cdr3_aa: CASTRDFPSSYNEQFF
cdr3_nt: TGTGCCAGCACCAGGGACTTTCCAAGCTCCTACAATGAGCAGTTCTTC

cdr3_length: 17
v_call: TRBV10-3
clone_size: .
d_call: TRBD1
j_call: TRBJ1-2
cdr3_aa: CAIRARDRGLEGRGYTF
cdr3_nt: TGTGCCATCAGGGCCCGGGACAGGGGGCTTGAAGGTCGTGGCTACACCTTC

cdr3_length: 14
v_call: TRBV29-1
clone_size: .
d_call: .
j_call: TRBJ2-2
cdr3_aa: CSVGQGGNTGELFF
cdr3_nt: TGCAGCGTTGGCCAGGGGGGAAACACCGGGGAGCTGTTTTTT

cdr3_length: 15
v_call: TRBV6-5
clone_size: few
d_call: TRBD2
j_call: TRBJ2-3
cdr3_aa: CASKSVAGATDTQYF
cdr3_nt: TGTGCCAGCAAAAGCGTAGCGGGGGCCACAGATACGCAGTATTTT

cdr3_length: 16
v_call: TRBV2
clone_size: many
d_call: TRBD2
j_call: TRBJ2-3
cdr3_aa: CASSVGTSMSTDTQYF
cdr3_nt: TGTGCCAGCAGTGTAGGGACTAGCATGAGCACAGATACGCAGTATTTT

cdr3_length: 16
v_call: TRBV5-4
clone_size: .
d_call: TRBD2
j_call: TRBJ2-5
cdr3_aa: CASSGPGTSGRETQYF
cdr3_nt: TGTGCCAGCAGCGGACCCGGGACTAGCGGGAGGGAGACCCAGTACTTC

cdr3_length: 16
v_call: TRBV2
clone_size: .
d_call: .
j_call: TRBJ2-2
cdr3_aa: CASSSVASPVTGELFF
cdr3_nt: TGTGCCAGCAGTTCGGTAGCTAGTCCGGTCACCGGGGAGCTGTTTTTT

cdr3_length: 14
v_call: TRBV27
clone_size: .
d_call: TRBD2
j_call: TRBJ2-3
cdr3_aa: CASRVGGGTDTQYF
cdr3_nt: TGTGCCAGCAGAGTGGGGGGGGGCACAGATACGCAGTATTTT

cdr3_length: 14
v_call: TRBV5-1
clone_size: .
d_call: TRBD1
j_call: TRBJ1-2
cdr3_aa: CASSQGGTGVGYTF
cdr3_nt: TGCGCCAGCAGCCAAGGGGGGACAGGGGTTGGCTACACCTTC

cdr3_length: 14
v_call: TRBV27
clone_size: .
d_call: .
j_call: TRBJ1-2
cdr3_aa: CASSLSTGETGYTF
cdr3_nt: TGTGCCAGCAGTTTATCGACGGGGGAAACTGGCTACACCTTC

cdr3_length: 16
v_call: TRBV7-9
clone_size: .
d_call: .
j_call: TRBJ1-6
cdr3_aa: CASSLGQGSYNSPLHF
cdr3_nt: TGTGCCAGCAGCTTAGGGCAGGGGTCCTATAATTCACCCCTCCACTTT

cdr3_length: 13
v_call: TRBV18
clone_size: .
d_call: .
j_call: TRBJ1-6
cdr3_aa: CASSPLRDSPLHF
cdr3_nt: TGTGCCAGCTCACCACTTCGGGATTCACCCCTCCACTTT

cdr3_length: 14
v_call: TRBV11-2
clone_size: .
d_call: TRBD1
j_call: TRBJ1-4
cdr3_aa: CASSSRARGEKLFF
cdr3_nt: TGTGCCAGCAGCTCCCGGGCCAGGGGGGAAAAACTGTTTTTT

cdr3_length: 14
v_call: TRBV7-2
clone_size: .
d_call: .
j_call: TRBJ1-1
cdr3_aa: CASSLTTGNTEAFF
cdr3_nt: TGTGCCAGCAGCCTTACGACAGGGAACACTGAAGCTTTCTTT

cdr3_length: 16
v_call: TRBV10-3
clone_size: .
d_call: TRBD2
j_call: TRBJ2-2
cdr3_aa: CAISGAGGQGTGELFF
cdr3_nt: TGTGCCATCAGTGGAGCGGGAGGGCAGGGGACCGGGGAGCTGTTTTTT